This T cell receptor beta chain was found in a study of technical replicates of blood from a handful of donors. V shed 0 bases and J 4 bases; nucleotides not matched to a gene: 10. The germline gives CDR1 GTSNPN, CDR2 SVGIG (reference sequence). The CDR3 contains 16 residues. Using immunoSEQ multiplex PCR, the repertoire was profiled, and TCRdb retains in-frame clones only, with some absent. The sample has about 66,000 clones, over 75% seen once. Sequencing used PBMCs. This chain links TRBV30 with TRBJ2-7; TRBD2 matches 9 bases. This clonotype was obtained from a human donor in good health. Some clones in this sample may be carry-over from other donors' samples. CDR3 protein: CAWSVDLLAGPYEQYF. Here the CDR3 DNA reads TGTGCCTGGAGTGTAGACTTGCTAGCGGGACCGTACGAGCAGTACTTC. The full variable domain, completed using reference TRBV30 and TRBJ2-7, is SQTIHQWPATLVQPVGSPLSLECTVEGTSNPNLYWYRQAAGRGLQLLFYSVGIGQISSEVPQNLSASRPQDRQFILSSKKLLLSDSGFYLCAWSVDLLAGPYEQYFGPGTRLTVT.